This T cell receptor (beta chain) was obtained from a study of T-cell memory formation after mild COVID-19. Findings of the study overall: Detection of some responders pre-infection suggested pre-existing cross-reactive memory T cells participated.

A 5'RACE reaction primed in the constant segment made cDNA libraries of TCR alpha and TCR beta, and these carried sample barcodes and UMIs. TCRdb re-analysed the 5' RACE reads in MiXCR, keeping a single row per CDR3 protein. The sample yields some 490,000 distinct CDR3 sequences, 15% to 20% seen once. With respect to this clonotype: Its antigen is still unknown.

The CDR3 is 16 residues long. J lost 3 bases, V lost 5 bases, and 10 bases had no gene match. The source is an adult woman who had mild COVID-19 (a few samples of this study predate the infection). Cell type and time point are not known. Sequenced sample: PBMCs or a T cell subset sorted from them (not recorded which). This rearrangement joins TRBV12-3 or TRBV12-4 to TRBJ2-7, with TRBD2 identical over 10 bases. CDR3 nucleotides: TGTGCCAGCAGTCCTTGGGAACTAGCGGGATACTACGAGCAGTACTTC. It specifies CASSPWELAGYYEQYF.